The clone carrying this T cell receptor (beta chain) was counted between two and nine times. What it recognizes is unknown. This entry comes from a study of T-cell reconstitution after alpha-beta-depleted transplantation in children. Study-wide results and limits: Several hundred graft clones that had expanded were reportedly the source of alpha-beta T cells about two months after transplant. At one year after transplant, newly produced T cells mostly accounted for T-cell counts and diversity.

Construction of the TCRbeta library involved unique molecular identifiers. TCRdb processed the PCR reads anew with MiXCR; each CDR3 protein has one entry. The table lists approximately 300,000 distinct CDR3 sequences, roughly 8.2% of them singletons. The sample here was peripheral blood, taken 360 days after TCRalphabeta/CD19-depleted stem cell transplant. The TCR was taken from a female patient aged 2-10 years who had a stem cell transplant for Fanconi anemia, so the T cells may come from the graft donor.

For the CDR3, the DNA is TGTGCCAGCGGACAGGGCTCTGGGGCCAACGTCCTGACTTTC. Protein sequence: CASGQGSGANVLTF. V usage is TRBV27 and J usage is TRBJ2-6; 8 positions agree with TRBD1. Germline V lookup: CDR1 MNHEY, CDR2 SMNVEV (reference sequence). V lost 8 bases and J lost 0; bases outside the gene matches: 0. This CDR3 comprises 14 residues.